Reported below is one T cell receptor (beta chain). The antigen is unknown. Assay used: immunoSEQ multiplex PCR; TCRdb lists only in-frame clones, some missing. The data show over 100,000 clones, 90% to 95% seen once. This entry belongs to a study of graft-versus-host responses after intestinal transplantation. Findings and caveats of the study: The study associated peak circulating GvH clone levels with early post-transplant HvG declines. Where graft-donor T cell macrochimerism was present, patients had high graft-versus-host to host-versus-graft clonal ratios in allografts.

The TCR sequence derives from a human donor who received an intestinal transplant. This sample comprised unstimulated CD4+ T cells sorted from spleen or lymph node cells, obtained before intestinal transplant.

The CDR3 sequence is CASSYSMSRGTDTQYF. Written as DNA, the CDR3 is TGTGCCAGCAGTTACTCGATGTCCAGGGGGACAGATACGCAGTATTTT. The chain couples TRBV6-5 to TRBJ2-3; 7 bases line up with TRBD1. The ends lost 0 bases at V and 3 bases at J; junction bases unmatched: 6. The CDR3 is 16 residues long. From germline, CDR1 is MNHEY and CDR2 SVGAGI.